The 22 T cell receptor beta chains below come from one sample, sequenced in a study of cytomegalovirus exposure and HLA in healthy donors. This PCR relied on a set of 60 Vbeta primers and 13 Jbeta primers. The protocol was immunoSEQ multiplex PCR, while the TCRdb copy is restricted to in-frame clones and leaves out a portion. The sample includes 150,000 to 200,000 clones, around three quarters of them seen just once. The sequencing sample was made of PBMCs. The receptors come from a woman between 40 and 50 years old in good health and CMV-seronegative.

The chain has TRBV4-1 and TRBJ2-1; 7 bases line up with TRBD1. The CDR3 is made up of 18 amino acids. Trimming at V came to 0 bases and at J to 4 bases, leaving 12 bases not matched to a gene. The V gene's germline CDR1 is MGHRA and CDR2 YSYEKL. The CDR3 region has the DNA TGCGCCAGCAGCCAAGAAGGGGCCGGGACAGAACTTTACAATGAGCAGTTCTTC. Its protein product is CASSQEGAGTELYNEQFF.

V and J are TRBV11-2 and TRBJ2-7; 9 bases are a match to TRBD1. The J segment lost 0 bases and the V segment lost 5 bases, leaving 5 bases of the junction unmatched. The length of the CDR3 is 15 residues. Germline loops: CDR1 SGHAT, CDR2 FQNNGV. The CDR3 here is CASSPGTGTSYEQYF. The CDR3 region has the DNA TGTGCCAGCAGCCCCGGGACAGGGACCTCCTACGAGCAGTACTTC.

This clone was observed a handful of times. The chain is built from TRBV4-2 and TRBJ2-5, with 7 bases identical to TRBD2. This CDR3 contains 14 residues. Per the germline V gene, CDR1 is LGHNA and CDR2 is YNFKEQ. The V segment lost 0 bases and the J segment 10 bases; nucleotides outside the gene matches: 8. CDR3 loop: CASSQDLRGRDQYF. CDR3 nucleotides: TGTGCCAGCAGCCAAGATTTACGGGGGAGGGACCAGTACTTC.

The chain couples TRBV14 to TRBJ1-2, with D perhaps matching TRBD1 (5 bases). Trimming took off 5 bases at V and 8 bases at J, with 15 bases between the two ends. There are 13 residues in the CDR3. Germline CDR1 SGHDN, CDR2 FVKESK. As DNA, the CDR3 is TGTGCCAGCAGCGCCTCAGGGTTCGACGGCTACACCTTC. This translates into CASSASGFDGYTF.

The chain couples TRBV7-6 to TRBJ2-5; the D gene is possibly TRBD1 (5 bases). Trimming cost V 7 bases and J 4 bases, with 13 bases left between them. CDR1 and CDR2 from the germline V gene are SGHVS and FNYEAQ. CDR3 length: 13 amino acids. CDR3 amino acids: CASTRDSLETQYF. The DNA for the CDR3 is TGTGCCAGCACCCGAGACAGTTTAGAGACCCAGTACTTC.

The rearrangement joins TRBV5-1 to TRBJ2-1; 12 nucleotides agree with TRBD2. This CDR3 contains 13 residues. V lost 5 bases to trimming and J lost 9 bases; unmatched junction nucleotides: 3. The germline V gene encodes CDR1 SGHRS and CDR2 YFSETQ. The CDR3 bases are TGCGCCAGCAGGACTAGCGGGGGTAGTGAGCAGTTCTTC. Residues: CASRTSGGSEQFF.

This clone was detected only once. The rearrangement joins TRBV6-5 to TRBJ1-2, with 7 bases that match TRBD1. J was trimmed by 4 bases and V by 4 bases; bases with no gene match: 6. Per germline, CDR1 MNHEY and CDR2 SVGAGI. This CDR3 spans 14 amino acids. The DNA of the CDR3 is TGTGCCAGCAGTTCCAACAGGGGTGGCTATGGCTACACCTTC. Translating it yields CASSSNRGGYGYTF.

V is TRBV6-6 and J is TRBJ1-1, with 9 nucleotides matching TRBD1. There are 11 residues in the CDR3. V lost 6 bases, J lost 10 bases, and 3 bases stayed unmatched. Per the germline V gene, CDR1 is MNHNY and CDR2 is SVGAGI (reference sequence). The CDR3 spells CASRKDRGAFF. The DNA of the CDR3 is TGTGCCAGCAGAAAGGACAGGGGAGCTTTCTTT.

The rearrangement uses TRBV11-2 and TRBJ2-1, with no clear D. The CDR3 extends over 14 amino acids. V gave up 0 bases and J gave up 5 bases, with 8 bases separating them. Germline-derived CDR1 and CDR2 are SGHAT and FQNNGV. The CDR3 bases are TGTGCCAGCAGCTTAGATAATCGGGACAATGAGCAGTTCTTC. Translating it yields CASSLDNRDNEQFF.

This sequence joins TRBV19 and TRBJ1-4; a weak D match, TRBD1 (5 bases). Germline assignment: CDR1 LNHDA and CDR2 SQIVND (reference sequence). Trimming left V 5 bases short and J 2 bases short, with 12 bases between. The CDR3 has 15 amino acids. The CDR3 sequence: CASSRQTWTNEKLFF. Here the CDR3 DNA reads TGTGCCAGTAGTCGACAGACGTGGACTAATGAAAAACTGTTTTTT.

This chain uses TRBV30 with TRBJ2-7; 8 positions match TRBD1. CDR3 length: 14 residues. Germline CDR1 is GTSNPN and CDR2 is SVGIG (reference sequence). J gave up 2 bases and V 0 bases, and 3 bases lay outside the gene matches. The CDR3 nucleotides are TGTGCCTGGAGTGTACGGACAGGGCCCTACGAGCAGTACTTC. It codes for CAWSVRTGPYEQYF.

The chain has TRBV28 and TRBJ1-5; 10 bases map to TRBD1. Trimming at V came to 8 bases and at J to 6 bases, leaving 10 bases not matched to a gene. Per germline, CDR1 MDHEN and CDR2 SYDVKM. This CDR3 comprises 15 residues. The CDR3 nucleotides are TGTGCCAGCCCACGACAGGGGGCGCCGAGTCAGCCCCAGCATTTT. Translating gives CASPRQGAPSQPQHF.

This clone was seen only a few times. The chain couples TRBV19 to TRBJ1-3; D might be TRBD1 (6 bases). V was cut by 8 bases and J by 4 bases, with 12 bases left in between. The CDR3 is 13 residues long. Germline CDR1 is LNHDA and CDR2 is SQIVND (reference sequence). In DNA form, the CDR3 reads TGTGCCAGTGCACCGGGACACGGAAACACCATATATTTT. This encodes CASAPGHGNTIYF.

The rearrangement links TRBV5-6 to TRBJ1-2, with D maybe TRBD1 (5 bases). Per the germline V gene, CDR1 is SGHDT and CDR2 is YYEEEE. The CDR3 sequence is 13 residues long. V was pared by 6 bases and J by 3 bases, with 12 bases between. The CDR3 loop is CASTIRVDYGYTF. The CDR3 region has the DNA TGTGCCAGCACTATCAGGGTTGACTATGGCTACACCTTC.

The CDR3 nucleotides are TGTGCCAGCAGTGTTTTGGAGACAGCCCTATACGAGCAGTACTTC. Translating it yields CASSVLETALYEQYF. This chain connects TRBV6-1 to TRBJ2-7; TRBD1 is a possible D gene (5 bases). Germline assignment: CDR1 MNHNS and CDR2 SASEGT. This CDR3 has 15 residues. V shed 4 bases and J shed 4 bases, with 17 bases lying between them.

The chain carries TRBV6-1 and TRBJ1-3; TRBD1 matches 8 bases. The CDR3 contains 20 residues. The junction had 21 bases not matched to a gene; V was cut back by 4 bases and J by 4 bases. The V gene's germline CDR1 is MNHNS and CDR2 SASEGT. CDR3 nucleotides: TGTGCCAGCAGTGGACAGACAGGGGCCGTGAATTGGGGTGAGGGAAACACCATATATTTT. This codes for CASSGQTGAVNWGEGNTIYF.

This clone was found once. The genes are TRBV6-6 and TRBJ2-2; tentative D call: TRBD2 (5 bases). V lost 6 bases to trimming and J lost 1 base, with 9 bases between them. The CDR3 is made up of 14 amino acids. Germline CDR1 is MNHNY and CDR2 is SVGAGI (reference sequence). The CDR3 reads CASSSGLNTGELFF. The CDR3 nucleotides are TGTGCCAGCAGCAGTGGACTGAACACCGGGGAGCTGTTTTTT.

The chain employs TRBV28 and TRBJ2-5; possible D gene TRBD2, 5 bases. In germline, CDR1 is MDHEN, CDR2 SYDVKM. The CDR3 extends over 13 amino acids. V shed 3 bases and J shed 5 bases, with 10 bases lying between them. The CDR3 nucleotides read TGTGCCAGCAGTTTGGGGAGTCTGGAGACCCAGTACTTC. Amino acid sequence: CASSLGSLETQYF.

The table lists this clone with a count of one. The rearrangement links TRBV7-2 to TRBJ2-1; D is perhaps TRBD1 (7 bases). Trimming took off 6 bases at V and 14 bases at J, with 17 bases between the two ends. The CDR3 runs to 12 residues. CDR1 and CDR2 (germline): SGHTA, FQGNSA. This chain's CDR3 is CASSRAGQTKFF. The CDR3 bases are TGTGCCAGCAGTCGCGCGGGACAGACAAAGTTCTTC. Supplemented by reference TRBV7-2 and TRBJ2-1, the full variable domain reads GAGVSQSPSNKVTEKGKDVELRCDPISGHTALYWYRQSLGQGLEFLIYFQGNSAPDKSGLPSDRFSAERTGGSVSTLTIQRTQQEDSAVYLCASSRAGQTKFFGPGTRLTVL.

This clone was observed a handful of times. This rearrangement joins TRBV5-6 to TRBJ2-5, with 8 nucleotides matching TRBD2. The CDR3 sequence is 16 residues long. The germline CDR1 and CDR2 sequences are SGHDT and YYEEEE. V shed 0 bases and J 1 base; nucleotides not matched to a gene: 5. The CDR3 coding sequence is TGTGCCAGCAGCTTGGAGGAGCGGGAGCCCCAAGAGACCCAGTACTTC. This translates into CASSLEEREPQETQYF.

CDR3 coding DNA: TGTGCCTGGAGTCTCCCGGGACTAGACATTGGTGAGCAGTTCTTC. This translates into CAWSLPGLDIGEQFF. The genes are TRBV30 and TRBJ2-1; TRBD2 agrees at 8 bases. Germline CDR1 GTSNPN, CDR2 SVGIG (reference sequence). The length of the CDR3 is 15 residues. With V trimmed by 2 bases and J by 9 bases, 12 bases remained unmatched.

The genes are TRBV6-1 and TRBJ2-7; 8 bases match TRBD1. Germline CDR1 and CDR2: MNHNS and SASEGT. V lost 10 bases to trimming and J lost 1 base; unmatched junction nucleotides: 12. The CDR3 sequence is 15 residues long. The CDR3 coding sequence is TGTGCCACCCTGACCGACAGGGGAAAGTCCTACGAGCAGTACTTC. It specifies CATLTDRGKSYEQYF.